One and the same sample provided the 22 T cell receptor beta chains below, sequenced in a study of shared clonotypes between healthy human individuals. Libraries were prepared by immunoSEQ multiplex PCR; TCRdb keeps only in-frame clonotypes and omits some of them. The sample consists of some 1.5 million clones, around 97% of them appearing once. The sample consisted of naive CD4+ T cells sorted from blood. The subset here: CD45RA+ positively selected. The origin of the receptors is a man under 40 in good health.

This clone was recorded only once. The chain combines TRBV11-1 with TRBJ2-3; perhaps TRBD2 as D (5 bases). The CDR3 loop spans 15 amino acids. Germline V gene lookup returns CDR1 SGHAT and CDR2 FQDESV (reference sequence). V was shortened by 2 bases and J by 1 base, with 10 bases between the two germline ends. The CDR3 sequence: CASSLSRGRTDTQYF. CDR3 in DNA: TGTGCCAGCAGCTTATCCCGGGGTCGCACAGATACGCAGTATTTT.

The chain joins TRBV7-8 to TRBJ1-1, with D unresolved. CDR1 SGHVS and CDR2 FQNEAQ come from the germline V gene. The CDR3 runs 12 residues. CDR3 protein: CASVGVSTEAFF. Here the CDR3 DNA reads TGTGCGTCCGTTGGTGTGAGCACTGAAGCTTTCTTT.

The chain uses TRBV7-9 and TRBJ2-1, with 7 positions matching TRBD2. Germline assignment: CDR1 SEHNR and CDR2 FQNEAQ (reference sequence). The J segment lost 6 bases and the V segment lost 1 base, leaving 6 bases of the junction unmatched. The CDR3 is made up of 15 amino acids. The CDR3 is CASSLGGGPSNEQFF. CDR3 coding DNA: TGTGCCAGCAGCTTAGGGGGAGGGCCCAGCAATGAGCAGTTCTTC.

The chain couples TRBV5-1 to TRBJ2-1; 13 bases map to TRBD2. J gave up 7 bases and V 7 bases, and 8 bases lay outside the gene matches. CDR1 is SGHRS, CDR2 YFSETQ, per germline. The CDR3 contains 15 residues. The CDR3 bases are TGCGCCAGCCACGGGACTAGCGGGATTAAGAATGAGCAGTTCTTC. It is translated as CASHGTSGIKNEQFF. The full variable domain, its missing parts supplied by reference TRBV5-1 and TRBJ2-1, is KAGVTQTPRYLIKTRGQQVTLSCSPISGHRSVSWYQQTPGQGLQFLFEYFSETQRNKGNFPGRFSGRQFSNSRSEMNVSTLELGDSALYLCASHGTSGIKNEQFFGPGTRLTVL.

The rearrangement uses TRBV18 and TRBJ1-1; D not resolved. CDR3 length: 16 residues. Trimming removed 2 bases at V and 2 bases at J, with 15 bases between. In germline, CDR1 is KGHSH, CDR2 LQKENI. CDR3 sequence: CASSPLAEGFNTEAFF. For the CDR3, the DNA is TGTGCCAGCTCACCATTAGCAGAAGGGTTCAACACTGAAGCTTTCTTT.

The chain links TRBV12-5 to TRBJ2-5; D is possibly TRBD2 (6 bases). The germline V and J ends were trimmed by 0 bases and 5 bases, with 13 bases remaining between them. The CDR3 loop spans 15 amino acids. Germline CDR1 LGHNT, CDR2 FRNRAP. CDR3 sequence: CASGLVDGGGETQYF. The CDR3 bases are TGTGCTAGTGGTTTGGTAGACGGGGGAGGCGAGACCCAGTACTTC.

V is TRBV18 and J is TRBJ1-1, with 8 bases fitting TRBD1. With 3 bases clipped from V and 1 base from J, the junction kept 16 bases outside the gene matches. This CDR3 is built from 19 residues. CDR1 is KGHSH, CDR2 LQKENI, per germline. CDR3 residues: CASSPDRGSGGDRNTEAFF. DNA for the CDR3: TGTGCCAGCTCACCCGACAGGGGATCCGGCGGCGATAGGAACACTGAAGCTTTCTTT.

This chain links TRBV21-1 with TRBJ2-7; the table's TRBD1 call for D was not verified on the DNA. TRBV21-1 is shown as a pseudogene. The CDR3 is 14 amino acids. CDR3 DNA sequence: TGTGCCAGCAGCAAAAGAGACAGGGTCCACGAGCAGTACTTC. It translates to CASSKRDRVHEQYF.

Regarding this clone: Distinct nucleotide sequences in the sample also encode this CDR3. V and J are TRBV9 and TRBJ1-1; weak D call: TRBD1 (5 bases). This CDR3 comprises 14 residues. Germline values: CDR1 SGDLS, CDR2 YYNGEE. V was cut by 0 bases and J by 5 bases, with 11 bases left in between. CDR3 sequence reads: CASSVGGRNTEAFF. The CDR3 nucleotides read TGTGCCAGCAGCGTAGGGGGGAGGAATACTGAAGCTTTCTTT. The variable domain in full, with the rest retrieved from reference TRBV9 and TRBJ1-1, is DSGVTQTPKHLITATGQRVTLRCSPRSGDLSVYWYQQSLDQGLQFLIQYYNGEERAKGNILERFSAQQFPDLHSELNLSSLELGDSALYFCASSVGGRNTEAFFGQGTRLTVV.

The CDR3 DNA reads as TGCGCCAGCAGCACCAGCGGGACGAACACCGGGGAGCTGTTTTTT. The encoded protein is CASSTSGTNTGELFF. The V and J genes are TRBV5-1 and TRBJ2-2; 7 positions agree with TRBD2. The CDR3 contains 15 residues. Germline CDR1 reads SGHRS; CDR2 reads YFSETQ. After removal of 4 bases from V and 0 bases from J, the junction contained 3 bases not matched to a gene.

The V call is TRBV15, the J call TRBJ2-7; 7 bases map to TRBD2. Trimming cost V 0 bases and J 6 bases; bases outside gene matches: 14. Germline V gives CDR1 LNHNV, CDR2 YYDKDF (reference sequence). CDR3 length: 17 amino acids. The CDR3 protein is CATSRDRVRSGGGEQYF. Written as DNA, the CDR3 is TGTGCCACCAGCAGAGATCGCGTGCGGTCGGGAGGAGGCGAGCAGTACTTC.

A remark on this clone: This sample also contains other DNA sequences that code for the same CDR3. This chain links TRBV28 with TRBJ2-7, with a weak D call TRBD1 (6 bases). V was pared by 4 bases and J by 4 bases, with 11 bases between. The CDR3 consists of 13 residues. CDR1 MDHEN and CDR2 SYDVKM come from the germline V gene. The DNA of the CDR3 is TGTGCCAGCAGTTCTGGACAGACGTACGAGCAGTACTTC. As protein: CASSSGQTYEQYF.

V usage is TRBV7-2 and J usage is TRBJ2-7; maybe TRBD1 (6 bases). Germline loops: CDR1 SGHTA, CDR2 FQGNSA. The CDR3 covers 14 residues. Trimming removed 5 bases from V and 3 bases from J, with 14 bases in between. The CDR3 protein is CASSTEGTFYEQYF. The CDR3, as DNA: TGTGCCAGCAGCACCGAAGGGACATTCTACGAGCAGTACTTC.

This clone came up once. The CDR3 protein is CASGDRTGANEQFF. CDR3 coding DNA: TGTGCCAGCGGAGATCGGACAGGGGCAAATGAGCAGTTCTTC. The V and J genes are TRBV5-4 and TRBJ2-1, with TRBD1 matching 9 bases. The CDR3 loop spans 14 amino acids. V dropped 7 bases and J dropped 7; count of bases not matched to a gene: 9. The V gene's germline CDR1 is SGHNT and CDR2 YYREEE (reference sequence).

This sequence joins TRBV18 and TRBJ2-7, with TRBD2 identical over 16 bases. Germline lookup yields CDR1 KGHSH and CDR2 LQKENI. The CDR3 has 20 amino acids. V dropped 3 bases and J dropped 2; count of bases not matched to a gene: 13. In DNA, the CDR3 is TGTGCCAGCTCACCGAACAGGACCCCGGGACTAGCGGGAGGGCCCTACGAGCAGTACTTC. Translated, it gives CASSPNRTPGLAGGPYEQYF.

This clone was observed a single time. Here the CDR3 DNA reads TGTGCCAGCAGTTCCTCCGGGGGGCAGCCCCAGCATTTT. Translated, it gives CASSSSGGQPQHF. The V gene is TRBV27, the J gene TRBJ1-5, with TRBD1 as a possible D gene (5 bases). Trimming left V 4 bases short and J 7 bases short, with 11 bases between. In germline, CDR1 is MNHEY, CDR2 SMNVEV (reference sequence). The CDR3 contains 13 residues.

This chain links TRBV7-9 with TRBJ1-3; D may be TRBD1 (6 bases). The CDR3 covers 19 residues. V lost 2 bases and J 3 bases, leaving 23 bases between the germline ends. Germline CDR1 SEHNR, CDR2 FQNEAQ (reference sequence). The chain's CDR3 is CASSLKRSGQYRDGNTIYF. As DNA, the CDR3 is TGTGCCAGCAGCTTAAAAAGAAGCGGACAGTACCGCGATGGAAACACCATATATTTT. Full variable domain (remainder filled in from reference TRBV7-9 and TRBJ1-3): DTGVSQNPRHKITKRGQNVTFRCDPISEHNRLYWYRQTLGQGPEFLTYFQNEAQLEKSRLLSDRFSAERPKGSFSTLEIQRTEQGDSAMYLCASSLKRSGQYRDGNTIYFGEGSWLTVV.

The genes are TRBV7-9 and TRBJ2-1, with D possibly being TRBD2 (5 bases). V shed 7 bases and J shed 4 bases, with 11 bases lying between them. Germline CDR1 is SEHNR and CDR2 is FQNEAQ (reference sequence). The CDR3 loop spans 13 amino acids. As DNA, the CDR3 is TGTGCCAGCATAAAAAGGGAGTACAATGAGCAGTTCTTC. Protein sequence: CASIKREYNEQFF.

The J gene is TRBJ1-5, the V gene TRBV6-1; D gene unclear. Germline loops: CDR1 MNHNS, CDR2 SASEGT. This CDR3 spans 14 amino acids. Trimming stripped 2 bases from V and 7 bases from J, with 12 bases between. CDR3 residues: CASSELRERQPQHF. The CDR3 bases are TGTGCCAGCAGTGAATTGAGGGAAAGGCAGCCCCAGCATTTT.

Only one count was recorded for this clone. This sample also contains other DNA sequences that code for the same CDR3. CDR3 sequence: CASSPRGQETQYF. CDR3 DNA: TGTGCCAGCAGTCCCCGGGGCCAAGAGACCCAGTACTTC. The rearrangement links TRBV27 to TRBJ2-5; D perhaps matches TRBD2 (5 bases). Trimming shortened V by 5 bases and J by 1 base, and 8 bases separated the two germline ends. This CDR3 has 13 amino acids. The germline gives CDR1 MNHEY, CDR2 SMNVEV (reference sequence).

CDR3 in amino acids: CASSSGRRLAGRETQYF. CDR3 nucleotide sequence: TGCGCCAGCAGCTCCGGCCGAAGACTAGCGGGACGCGAGACCCAGTACTTC. The genes are TRBV5-1 and TRBJ2-5; 11 bases agree with TRBD2. CDR1 and CDR2 from the germline V gene are SGHRS and YFSETQ. V shed 3 bases and J 5 bases; nucleotides not matched to a gene: 12. The length of the CDR3 is 17 residues. The full variable domain, with the rest looked up from reference TRBV5-1 and TRBJ2-5, is KAGVTQTPRYLIKTRGQQVTLSCSPISGHRSVSWYQQTPGQGLQFLFEYFSETQRNKGNFPGRFSGRQFSNSRSEMNVSTLELGDSALYLCASSSGRRLAGRETQYFGPGTRLLVL.

The V call is TRBV4-1, the J call TRBJ1-1; no firm D call. Germline CDR1 MGHRA, CDR2 YSYEKL. The ends were cut back, 2 bases at V and 3 bases at J, with 10 bases in the middle. This CDR3 spans 14 amino acids. Here the CDR3 reads CASSQTDIDTEAFF. CDR3 sequence (DNA): TGCGCCAGCAGCCAAACCGACATAGACACTGAAGCTTTCTTT.